This T cell receptor beta chain was sequenced in a study of control samples from healthy donors and cancer patients. Repertoires were generated with immunoSEQ multiplex PCR, while TCRdb's copy carries only in-frame clones and drops some. Of about 180,000 clones listed, around 94% are singletons. Germline CDR1 and CDR2: MNHEY and SMNVEV (reference sequence). The V and J ends lost 0 bases and 1 base respectively, with 12 bases between them. The CDR3 length is 16 residues. This clone was counted a single time. The specimen sequenced was blood. This chain joins TRBV27 and TRBJ1-1; D gene ambiguous. This receptor was identified in a man aged 25-45 years in good health. CDR3 sequence reads: CASSLSAVGGNTEAFF. CDR3 coding DNA: TGTGCCAGCAGTTTATCGGCGGTCGGCGGGAACACTGAAGCTTTCTTT.